The source of this T cell receptor (beta chain) is a study of identifying expanded T cells in peripheral blood. Notes on the study in general: Across healthy donors, higher total template counts meant significantly greater approximately two-week count variance.

Only in-frame clones appear in the TCRdb table, and some are missing; sequencing was by immunoSEQ multiplex PCR. The table records around 95,000 clones, 88% of them present only once. Collection occurred without any documented infections or immune events in donors. In the case of this clone: Its antigen is undetermined.

The sequenced sample was blood. This TCR came from a person aged 18 to 70 in good health.

The CDR3 nucleotides read TGTGCCAGCAGCTTAGATCGAGAGGGCCGGCAGCAGTACTTC. Residues: CASSLDREGRQQYF. This chain connects TRBV11-3 to TRBJ2-7; possible D gene TRBD2, 5 bases. CDR1 and CDR2 from the germline V gene are SGHNT and YENEEA. The CDR3 covers 14 residues. Trimming removed 0 bases at V and 8 bases at J, with 14 bases between.